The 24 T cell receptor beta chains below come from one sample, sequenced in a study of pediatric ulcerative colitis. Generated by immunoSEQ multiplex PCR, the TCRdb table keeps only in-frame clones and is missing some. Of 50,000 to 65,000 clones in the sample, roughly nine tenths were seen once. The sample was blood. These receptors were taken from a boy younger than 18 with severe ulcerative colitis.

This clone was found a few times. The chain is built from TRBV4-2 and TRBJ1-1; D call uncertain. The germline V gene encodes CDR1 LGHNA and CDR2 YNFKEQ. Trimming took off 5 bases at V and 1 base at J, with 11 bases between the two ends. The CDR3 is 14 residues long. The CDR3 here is CASSSGRENTEAFF. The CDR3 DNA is TGTGCCAGCAGCTCAGGACGGGAGAACACTGAAGCTTTCTTT.

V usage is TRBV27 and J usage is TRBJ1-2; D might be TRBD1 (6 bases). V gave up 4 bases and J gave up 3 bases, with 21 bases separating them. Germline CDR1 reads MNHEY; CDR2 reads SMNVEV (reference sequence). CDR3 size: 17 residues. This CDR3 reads CASSSSPPIQGDYGYTF. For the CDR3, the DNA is TGTGCCAGCAGTTCCTCACCCCCGATACAGGGAGACTATGGCTACACCTTC.

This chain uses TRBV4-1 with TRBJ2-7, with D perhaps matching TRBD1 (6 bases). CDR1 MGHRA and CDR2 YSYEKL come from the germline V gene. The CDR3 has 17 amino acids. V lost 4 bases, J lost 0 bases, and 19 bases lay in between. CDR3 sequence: CASSPHLGGQISYEQYF. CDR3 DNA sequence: TGCGCCAGCAGCCCCCACCTGGGCGGACAGATCTCCTACGAGCAGTACTTC.

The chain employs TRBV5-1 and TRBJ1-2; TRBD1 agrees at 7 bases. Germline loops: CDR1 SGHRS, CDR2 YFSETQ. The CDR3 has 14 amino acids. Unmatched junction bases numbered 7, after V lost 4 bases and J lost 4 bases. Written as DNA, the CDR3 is TGCGCCAGCAGCGCAGGAGGACAGGTCTATGGCTACACCTTC. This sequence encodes CASSAGGQVYGYTF.

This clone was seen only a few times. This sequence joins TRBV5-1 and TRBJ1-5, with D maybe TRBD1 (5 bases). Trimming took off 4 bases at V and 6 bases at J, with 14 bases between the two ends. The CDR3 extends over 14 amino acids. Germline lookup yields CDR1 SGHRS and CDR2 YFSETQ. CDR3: CASSTDGGGQPQHF. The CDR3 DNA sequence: TGCGCCAGCAGCACGGACGGTGGGGGTCAGCCCCAGCATTTT.

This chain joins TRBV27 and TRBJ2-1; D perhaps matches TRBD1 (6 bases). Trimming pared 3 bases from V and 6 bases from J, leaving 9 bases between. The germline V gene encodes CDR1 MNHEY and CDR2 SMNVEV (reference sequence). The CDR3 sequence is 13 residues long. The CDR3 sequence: CASSLLGGNEQFF. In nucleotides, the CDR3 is TGTGCCAGCAGTTTGCTAGGGGGCAATGAGCAGTTCTTC.

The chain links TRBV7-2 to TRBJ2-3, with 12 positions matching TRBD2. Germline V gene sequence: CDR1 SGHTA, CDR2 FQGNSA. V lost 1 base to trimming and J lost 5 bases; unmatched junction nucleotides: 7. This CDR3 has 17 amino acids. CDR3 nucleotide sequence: TGTGCCAGCAGCTTAGGCCTAGCGGGAGGGTTTGAAGATACGCAGTATTTT. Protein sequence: CASSLGLAGGFEDTQYF.

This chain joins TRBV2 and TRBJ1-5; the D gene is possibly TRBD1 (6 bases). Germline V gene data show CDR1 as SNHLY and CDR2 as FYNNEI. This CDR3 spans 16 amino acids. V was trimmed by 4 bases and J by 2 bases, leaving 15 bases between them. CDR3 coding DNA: TGTGCCAGCAGTGGGGGACACCCTGGGGGCAATCAGCCCCAGCATTTT. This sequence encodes CASSGGHPGGNQPQHF.

The DNA of the CDR3 is TGTGCCAGCAGTTTGGCGGGAGGTAACACCGGGGAGCTGTTTTTT. The encoded protein is CASSLAGGNTGELFF. The chain carries TRBV27 and TRBJ2-2; 8 positions agree with TRBD2. The CDR3 extends over 15 amino acids. The germline V gene encodes CDR1 MNHEY and CDR2 SMNVEV (reference sequence). Unmatched junction bases numbered 2, after V lost 3 bases and J lost 2 bases.

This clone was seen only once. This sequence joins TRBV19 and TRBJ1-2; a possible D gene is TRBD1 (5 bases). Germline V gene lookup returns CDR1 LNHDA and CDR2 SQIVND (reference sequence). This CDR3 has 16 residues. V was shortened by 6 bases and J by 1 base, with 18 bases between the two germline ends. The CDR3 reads CASRTRDGAINYGYTF. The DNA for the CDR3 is TGTGCCAGTAGGACCCGGGACGGAGCAATTAACTATGGCTACACCTTC.

CDR3 in DNA: TGTGCCAGCAGTCCAGGGCGAGTTCAAGAGACCCAGTACTTC. Protein sequence: CASSPGRVQETQYF. This chain links TRBV7-2 with TRBJ2-5; D possibly corresponds to TRBD1 (5 bases). V dropped 6 bases and J dropped 2 bases, with 13 bases sitting between them. The CDR3 spans 14 residues. Germline CDR1 and CDR2: SGHTA and FQGNSA.

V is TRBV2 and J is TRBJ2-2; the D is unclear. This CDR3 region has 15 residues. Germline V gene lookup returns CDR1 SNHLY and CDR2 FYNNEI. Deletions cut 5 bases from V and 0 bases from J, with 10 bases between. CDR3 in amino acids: CASSLRSANTGELFF. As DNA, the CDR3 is TGTGCCAGCAGTTTAAGGAGCGCGAACACCGGGGAGCTGTTTTTT.

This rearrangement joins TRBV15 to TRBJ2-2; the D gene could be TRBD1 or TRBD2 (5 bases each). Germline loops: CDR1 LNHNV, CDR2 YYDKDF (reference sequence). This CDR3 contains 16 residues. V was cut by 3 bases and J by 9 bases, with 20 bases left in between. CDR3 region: CATSSKGTALDRELFF. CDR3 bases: TGTGCCACCAGCAGTAAAGGGACGGCTCTTGACCGGGAGCTGTTTTTT.

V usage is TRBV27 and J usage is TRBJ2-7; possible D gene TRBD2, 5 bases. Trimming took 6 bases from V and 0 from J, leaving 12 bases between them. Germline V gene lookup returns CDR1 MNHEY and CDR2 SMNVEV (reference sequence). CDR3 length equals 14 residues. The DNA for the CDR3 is TGTGCCAGCAGAGACGCTAGCAGCTCCTACGAGCAGTACTTC. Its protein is CASRDASSSYEQYF.

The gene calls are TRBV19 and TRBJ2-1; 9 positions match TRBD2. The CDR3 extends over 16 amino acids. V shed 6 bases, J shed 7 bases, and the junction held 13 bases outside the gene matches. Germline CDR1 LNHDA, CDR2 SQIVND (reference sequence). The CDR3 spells CASRKLVAGAGNEQFF. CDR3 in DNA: TGTGCCAGTAGGAAGTTGGTAGCGGGAGCCGGAAATGAGCAGTTCTTC.

The CDR3 sequence: CASSLISQGGYTF. The CDR3 DNA sequence: TGTGCCAGCAGCTTGATATCTCAGGGAGGCTACACCTTC. This chain joins TRBV5-6 and TRBJ1-2, with D possibly matching TRBD1 (5 bases). The CDR3 has 13 amino acids. V lost 1 base and J 8 bases, leaving 12 bases between the germline ends. Germline V lookup: CDR1 SGHDT, CDR2 YYEEEE.

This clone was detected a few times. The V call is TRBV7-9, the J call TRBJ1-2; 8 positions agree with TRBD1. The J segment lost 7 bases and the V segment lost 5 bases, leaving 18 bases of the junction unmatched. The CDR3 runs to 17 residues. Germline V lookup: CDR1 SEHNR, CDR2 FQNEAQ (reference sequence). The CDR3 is CASSPRWGQGATGGYTF. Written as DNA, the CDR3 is TGTGCCAGCAGCCCTAGGTGGGGTCAGGGGGCTACGGGTGGCTACACCTTC.

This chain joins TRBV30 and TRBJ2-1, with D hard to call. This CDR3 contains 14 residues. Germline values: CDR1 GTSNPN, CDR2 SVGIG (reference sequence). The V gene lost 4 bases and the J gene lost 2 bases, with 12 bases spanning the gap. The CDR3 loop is CAWTPPETYNEQFF. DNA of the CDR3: TGTGCCTGGACCCCCCCTGAGACCTACAATGAGCAGTTCTTC.

DNA of the CDR3: TGTGCCAGTACCGATCCAACAGGGATTCAGCCCCAGCATTTT. Translating it yields CASTDPTGIQPQHF. The gene calls are TRBV19 and TRBJ1-5; a weak D match, TRBD1 (6 bases). This CDR3 region has 14 residues. From germline, CDR1 is LNHDA and CDR2 SQIVND (reference sequence). The V end lost 7 bases, the J end lost 6 bases, and 16 bases lay between the germline ends.

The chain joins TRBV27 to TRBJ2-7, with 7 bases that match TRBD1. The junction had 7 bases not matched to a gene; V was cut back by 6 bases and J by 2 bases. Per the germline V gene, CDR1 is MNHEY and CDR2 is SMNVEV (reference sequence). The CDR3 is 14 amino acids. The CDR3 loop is CASSRTGPPYEQYF. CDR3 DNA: TGTGCCAGCAGCCGGACAGGTCCTCCCTACGAGCAGTACTTC.

CDR3: CASRGAMNTEAFF. As DNA, the CDR3 is TGTGCCAGCAGGGGGGCTATGAACACTGAAGCTTTCTTT. The gene calls are TRBV2 and TRBJ1-1, with D possibly being TRBD1 (6 bases). The CDR3 spans 13 residues. The V gene lost 6 bases and the J gene lost 0 bases, with 8 bases spanning the gap. CDR1 and CDR2 (germline): SNHLY, FYNNEI.

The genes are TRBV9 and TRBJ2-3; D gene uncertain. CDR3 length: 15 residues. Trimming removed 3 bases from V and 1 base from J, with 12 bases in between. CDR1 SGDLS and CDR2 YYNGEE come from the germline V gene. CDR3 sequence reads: CASSEQSDGTDTQYF. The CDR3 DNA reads TGTGCCAGCAGCGAACAGTCTGATGGCACAGATACGCAGTATTTT.

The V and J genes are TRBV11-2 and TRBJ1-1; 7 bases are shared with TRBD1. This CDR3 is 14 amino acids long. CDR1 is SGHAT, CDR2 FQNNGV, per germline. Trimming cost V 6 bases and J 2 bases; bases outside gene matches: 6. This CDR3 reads CASSSPGGNTEAFF. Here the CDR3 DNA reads TGTGCCAGCAGTTCCCCAGGGGGAAACACTGAAGCTTTCTTT.

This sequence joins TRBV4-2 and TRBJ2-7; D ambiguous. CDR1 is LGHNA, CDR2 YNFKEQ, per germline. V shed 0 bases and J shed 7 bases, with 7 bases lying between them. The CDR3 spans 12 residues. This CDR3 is CASSQERSEQYF. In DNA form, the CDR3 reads TGTGCCAGCAGCCAAGAACGGTCGGAGCAGTACTTC.